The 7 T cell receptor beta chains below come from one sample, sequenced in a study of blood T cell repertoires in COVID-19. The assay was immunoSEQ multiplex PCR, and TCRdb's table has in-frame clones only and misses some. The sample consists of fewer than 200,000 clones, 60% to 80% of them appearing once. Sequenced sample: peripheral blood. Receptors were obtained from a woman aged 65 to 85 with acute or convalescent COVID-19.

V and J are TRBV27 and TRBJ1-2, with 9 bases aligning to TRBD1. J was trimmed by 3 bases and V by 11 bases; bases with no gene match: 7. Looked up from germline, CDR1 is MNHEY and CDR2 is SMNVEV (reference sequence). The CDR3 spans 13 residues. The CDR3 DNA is TGTGCCTCCCGGGACAGGGTGGACTATGGCTACACCTTC. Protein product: CASRDRVDYGYTF.

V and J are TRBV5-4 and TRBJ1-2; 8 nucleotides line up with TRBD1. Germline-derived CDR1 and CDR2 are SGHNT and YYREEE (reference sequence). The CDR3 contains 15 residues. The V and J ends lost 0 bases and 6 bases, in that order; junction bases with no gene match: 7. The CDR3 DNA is TGTGCCAGCAGCTTGGCCCCAGGGGGCGGTAATGGCTACACCTTC. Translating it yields CASSLAPGGGNGYTF.

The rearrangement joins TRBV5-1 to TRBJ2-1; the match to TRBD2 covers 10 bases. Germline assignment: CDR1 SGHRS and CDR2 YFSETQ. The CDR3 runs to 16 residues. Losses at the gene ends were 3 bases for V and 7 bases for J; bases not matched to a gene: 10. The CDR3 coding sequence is TGCGCCAGCAGCTATGTCCTAGCGGGAGCCGGTAATGAGCAGTTCTTC. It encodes CASSYVLAGAGNEQFF.

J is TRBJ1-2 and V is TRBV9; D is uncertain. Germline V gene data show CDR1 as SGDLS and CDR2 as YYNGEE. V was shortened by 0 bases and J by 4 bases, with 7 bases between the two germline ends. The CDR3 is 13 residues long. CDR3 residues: CASSVGGSYGYTF. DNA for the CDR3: TGTGCCAGCAGCGTAGGAGGGAGCTATGGCTACACCTTC. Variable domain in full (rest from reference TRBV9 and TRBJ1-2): DSGVTQTPKHLITATGQRVTLRCSPRSGDLSVYWYQQSLDQGLQFLIQYYNGEERAKGNILERFSAQQFPDLHSELNLSSLELGDSALYFCASSVGGSYGYTFGSGTRLTVV.

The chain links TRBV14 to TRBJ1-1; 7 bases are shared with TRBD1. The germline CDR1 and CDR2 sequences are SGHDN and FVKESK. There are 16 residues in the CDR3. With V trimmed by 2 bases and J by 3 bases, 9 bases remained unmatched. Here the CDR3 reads CASSQLTGRRDTEAFF. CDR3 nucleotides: TGTGCCAGCAGCCAACTGACAGGGAGGAGGGACACTGAAGCTTTCTTT.

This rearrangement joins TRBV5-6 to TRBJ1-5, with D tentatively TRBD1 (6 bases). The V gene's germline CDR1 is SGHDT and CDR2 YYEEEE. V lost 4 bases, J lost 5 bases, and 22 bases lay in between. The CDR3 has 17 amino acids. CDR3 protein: CASSRGSGDRGYQPQHF. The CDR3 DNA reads TGTGCCAGCAGCCGCGGATCAGGGGATAGGGGGTATCAGCCCCAGCATTTT.

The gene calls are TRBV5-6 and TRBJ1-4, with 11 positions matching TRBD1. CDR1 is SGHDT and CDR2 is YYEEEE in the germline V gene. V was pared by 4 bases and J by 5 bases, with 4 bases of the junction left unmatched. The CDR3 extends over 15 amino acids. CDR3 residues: CASSPWTGGNEKLFF. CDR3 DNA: TGTGCCAGCAGCCCCTGGACAGGGGGCAATGAAAAACTGTTTTTT.